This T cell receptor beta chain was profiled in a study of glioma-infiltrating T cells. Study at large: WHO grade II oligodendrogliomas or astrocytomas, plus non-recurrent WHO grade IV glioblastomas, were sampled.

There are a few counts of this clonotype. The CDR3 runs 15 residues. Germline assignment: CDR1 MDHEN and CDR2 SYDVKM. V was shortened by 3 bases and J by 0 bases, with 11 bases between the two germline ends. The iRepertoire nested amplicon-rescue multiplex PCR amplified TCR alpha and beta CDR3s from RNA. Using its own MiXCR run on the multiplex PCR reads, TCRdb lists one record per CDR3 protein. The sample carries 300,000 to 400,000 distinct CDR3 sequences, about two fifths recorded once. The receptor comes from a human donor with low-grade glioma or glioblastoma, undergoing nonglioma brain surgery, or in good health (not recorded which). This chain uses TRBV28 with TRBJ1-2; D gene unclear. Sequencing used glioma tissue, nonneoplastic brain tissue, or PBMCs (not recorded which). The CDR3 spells CASSFLAGTNYGYTF. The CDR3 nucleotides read TGTGCCAGCAGTTTCCTCGCCGGGACTAACTATGGCTACACCTTC.